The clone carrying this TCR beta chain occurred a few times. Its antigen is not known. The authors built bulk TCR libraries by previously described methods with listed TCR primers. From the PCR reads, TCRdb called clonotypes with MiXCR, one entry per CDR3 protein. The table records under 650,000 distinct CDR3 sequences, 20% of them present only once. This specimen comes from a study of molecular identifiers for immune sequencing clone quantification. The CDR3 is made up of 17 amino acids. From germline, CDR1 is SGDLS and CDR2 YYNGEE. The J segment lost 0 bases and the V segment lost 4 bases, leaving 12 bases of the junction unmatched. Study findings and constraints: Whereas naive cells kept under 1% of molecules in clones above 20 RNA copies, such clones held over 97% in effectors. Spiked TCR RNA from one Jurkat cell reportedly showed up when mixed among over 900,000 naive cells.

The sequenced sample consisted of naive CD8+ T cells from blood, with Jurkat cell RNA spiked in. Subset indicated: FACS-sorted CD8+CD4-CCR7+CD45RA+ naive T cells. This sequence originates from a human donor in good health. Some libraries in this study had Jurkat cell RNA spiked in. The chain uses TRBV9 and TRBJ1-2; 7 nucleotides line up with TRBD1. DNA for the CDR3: TGTGCCAGCAGCCTACAGGGGAGTTGGGCCACTAACTATGGCTACACCTTC. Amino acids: CASSLQGSWATNYGYTF.